This T cell receptor beta chain was identified in a study of shared clonotypes between healthy human individuals. Using ten immunoSEQ deep assay plates, investigators sequenced unsorted PBMC DNA. Data came from immunoSEQ multiplex PCR; TCRdb stores just in-frame clones and leaves some out. The table includes about 480,000 clones, around 79% detected once. CDR3 length: 13 residues. CDR1 is SEHNR, CDR2 FQNEAQ, per germline (reference sequence). The ends were cut back, 3 bases at V and 4 bases at J, with 9 bases in the middle. The chain is built from TRBV7-9 and TRBJ1-2; D unclear. This TCR came from a woman in her 40s in good health. Some clones in this sample may be carry-over from other donors' samples. Sequenced: PBMCs. CDR3 residues: CASSFDGVYGYTF. CDR3 coding DNA: TGTGCCAGCAGCTTCGACGGCGTCTATGGCTACACCTTC.